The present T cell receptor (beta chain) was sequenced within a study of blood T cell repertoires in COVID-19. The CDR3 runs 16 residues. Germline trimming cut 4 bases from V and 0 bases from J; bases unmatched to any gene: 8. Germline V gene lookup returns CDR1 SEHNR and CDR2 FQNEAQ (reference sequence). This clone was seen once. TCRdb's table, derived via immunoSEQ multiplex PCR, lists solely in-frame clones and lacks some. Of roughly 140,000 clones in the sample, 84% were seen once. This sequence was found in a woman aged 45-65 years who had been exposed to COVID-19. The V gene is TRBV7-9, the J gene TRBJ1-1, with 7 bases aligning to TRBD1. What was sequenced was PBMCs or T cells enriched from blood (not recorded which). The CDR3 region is CASSSPPGQMNTEAFF. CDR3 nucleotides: TGTGCCAGCAGCTCACCTCCGGGACAGATGAACACTGAAGCTTTCTTT. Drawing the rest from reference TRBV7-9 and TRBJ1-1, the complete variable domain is DTGVSQNPRHKITKRGQNVTFRCDPISEHNRLYWYRQTLGQGPEFLTYFQNEAQLEKSRLLSDRFSAERPKGSFSTLEIQRTEQGDSAMYLCASSSPPGQMNTEAFFGQGTRLTVV.